This entry lists 18 T cell receptor beta chains sequenced from one sample in a study of blood T cell repertoires in COVID-19. Only in-frame clones appear in the TCRdb table, and some are missing; sequencing was by immunoSEQ multiplex PCR. This sample has around 130,000 clones, with 85% to 90% found just once. The sample taken for sequencing was peripheral blood. These receptors were taken from a man aged 70-80 years with active or convalescent COVID-19.

This rearrangement joins TRBV2 to TRBJ1-2; D is ambiguous. In germline, CDR1 is SNHLY, CDR2 FYNNEI. This CDR3 is 14 amino acids long. Trimming shortened V by 6 bases and J by 4 bases, and 15 bases separated the two germline ends. The CDR3 bases are TGTGCCAGCAGCCCGGAGGGCCTCGGCTATGGCTACACCTTC. Amino acids: CASSPEGLGYGYTF.

J is TRBJ2-1 and V is TRBV19, with 13 positions matching TRBD2. CDR1 and CDR2 from the germline V gene are LNHDA and SQIVND (reference sequence). This CDR3 comprises 16 residues. The trim removed 4 bases at V and 7 bases at J, leaving 7 bases unmatched. This chain's CDR3 is CASSRRTSGSINEQFF. The DNA of the CDR3 is TGTGCCAGTAGTAGAAGGACTAGCGGGAGTATAAATGAGCAGTTCTTC.

The genes are TRBV4-1 and TRBJ2-3; tentative D call: TRBD2 (5 bases). The CDR3 consists of 15 residues. V was pared by 4 bases and J by 8 bases, with 19 bases between. CDR1 is MGHRA, CDR2 YSYEKL, per germline. The CDR3 nucleotides are TGCGCCAGCAGCCCAGGACTGGCGGAGAGGCCTACGCAGTATTTT. Protein sequence: CASSPGLAERPTQYF.

The chain recombines TRBV6-5 with TRBJ1-2, with D maybe TRBD1 (6 bases). This CDR3 contains 13 residues. From germline, CDR1 is MNHEY and CDR2 SVGAGI. V was shortened by 5 bases and J by 0 bases, with 7 bases between the two germline ends. CDR3 residues: CASSRTANYGYTF. The CDR3 nucleotides read TGTGCCAGCAGTCGGACAGCTAACTATGGCTACACCTTC.

The gene calls are TRBV4-2 and TRBJ2-1, with 13 bases aligning to TRBD2. The ends lost 3 bases at V and 0 bases at J; junction bases unmatched: 14. This CDR3 contains 21 residues. Germline-derived CDR1 and CDR2 are LGHNA and YNFKEQ. The CDR3 nucleotides read TGTGCCAGCAGCCAGGCCGCGGCCCTGGGACTAGCGGGAAGCTCCTACAATGAGCAGTTCTTC. Encoded protein: CASSQAAALGLAGSSYNEQFF.

The rearrangement uses TRBV18 and TRBJ1-3, with 9 bases lining up with TRBD1. CDR3 length equals 15 residues. Germline CDR1 KGHSH, CDR2 LQKENI. Trimming removed 0 bases from V and 5 bases from J; junction bases left unmatched: 2. CDR3 residues: CASSPPGQGRNTIYF. The CDR3 bases are TGTGCCAGCTCACCACCGGGACAGGGACGAAACACCATATATTTT.

The chain carries TRBV15 and TRBJ2-4; D gene uncertain. Trimming left V 3 bases short and J 9 bases short, with 15 bases between. The CDR3 is made up of 14 amino acids. Germline V gene lookup returns CDR1 LNHNV and CDR2 YYDKDF (reference sequence). CDR3 DNA sequence: TGTGCCACCAGCAGCTCCCAAAGACTTCGCATTCAGTACTTC. It is translated as CATSSSQRLRIQYF.

The chain combines TRBV27 with TRBJ1-6, with D perhaps TRBD1 (6 bases). The CDR3 spans 13 residues. Germline loops: CDR1 MNHEY, CDR2 SMNVEV (reference sequence). Deletions cut 9 bases from V and 2 bases from J, with 8 bases between. CDR3 DNA sequence: TGTGCCAGTAGGGGGACCTATAATTCACCCCTCCACTTT. Its translation: CASRGTYNSPLHF.

J is TRBJ1-1 and V is TRBV30, with 12 nucleotides matching TRBD1. The CDR3 loop spans 16 amino acids. The trim removed 0 bases at V and 5 bases at J, leaving 7 bases unmatched. CDR1 GTSNPN and CDR2 SVGIG come from the germline V gene (reference sequence). The CDR3 here is CAWSVRDRGRLTEAFF. CDR3 DNA sequence: TGTGCCTGGAGTGTACGGGACAGGGGGCGGCTTACTGAAGCTTTCTTT.

The chain combines TRBV19 with TRBJ2-7; 8 nucleotides agree with TRBD1. The CDR3 runs 15 residues. Germline CDR1 and CDR2: LNHDA and SQIVND (reference sequence). J was trimmed by 2 bases and V by 4 bases; bases with no gene match: 7. The CDR3 coding sequence is TGTGCCAGTAGTACCAAGGGGACAGGTCCCTACGAGCAGTACTTC. This gives the protein CASSTKGTGPYEQYF.

The V and J genes are TRBV7-9 and TRBJ2-7, with 9 bases lining up with TRBD1. J was trimmed by 5 bases and V by 1 base; bases with no gene match: 6. Germline V CDR1 and CDR2: SEHNR, FQNEAQ (reference sequence). This CDR3 is 15 amino acids long. The chain's CDR3 is CASSLVVTGGNEQYF. The CDR3 DNA reads as TGTGCCAGCAGCTTAGTAGTGACAGGGGGGAACGAGCAGTACTTC. The complete variable domain, with remaining parts taken from reference TRBV7-9 and TRBJ2-7, reads DTGVSQNPRHKITKRGQNVTFRCDPISEHNRLYWYRQTLGQGPEFLTYFQNEAQLEKSRLLSDRFSAERPKGSFSTLEIQRTEQGDSAMYLCASSLVVTGGNEQYFGPGTRLTVT.

The chain is built from TRBV15 and TRBJ1-4; D gene ambiguous. The V end lost 2 bases, the J end lost 7 bases, and 17 bases lay between the germline ends. This CDR3 has 16 amino acids. CDR1 and CDR2 (germline): LNHNV, YYDKDF (reference sequence). CDR3 in DNA: TGTGCCACCAGCAGAAATACGGGATTCAGCGGTGAAAAACTGTTTTTT. Its translation: CATSRNTGFSGEKLFF.

CDR3: CASSQSQNTEAFF. CDR3 in DNA: TGTGCCAGCAGCCAAAGCCAGAACACTGAAGCTTTCTTT. The V gene is TRBV16, the J gene TRBJ1-1; D unresolved. The CDR3 has 13 residues. Germline-derived CDR1 and CDR2 are KGHSY and FQNENV. Trimming cost V 2 bases and J 1 base, with 5 bases left between them.

The chain is built from TRBV28 and TRBJ1-2; D ambiguous. Trimming pared 5 bases from V and 8 bases from J, leaving 15 bases between. The CDR3 spans 13 residues. Germline-derived CDR1 and CDR2 are MDHEN and SYDVKM. CDR3 in DNA: TGTGCCAGCAGTCCCCGGATCGGAGAGGGCTACACCTTC. It translates to CASSPRIGEGYTF.

The chain has TRBV27 and TRBJ2-7; TRBD2 matches 7 bases. The junction had 4 bases not matched to a gene; V was cut back by 0 bases and J by 2 bases. Germline loops: CDR1 MNHEY, CDR2 SMNVEV (reference sequence). The CDR3 sequence is 15 residues long. The DNA of the CDR3 is TGTGCCAGCAGTTTATCGGCTAGCGGCACCTACGAGCAGTACTTC. Translated, it gives CASSLSASGTYEQYF.

The chain joins TRBV27 to TRBJ1-4; 9 nucleotides agree with TRBD1. The CDR3 is made up of 16 amino acids. The V and J ends lost 3 bases and 10 bases, in that order; junction bases with no gene match: 12. CDR1 and CDR2 (germline): MNHEY, SMNVEV (reference sequence). The CDR3 sequence is CASSFAPGTGKGKLFF. CDR3 DNA: TGTGCCAGCAGTTTCGCCCCCGGGACAGGGAAAGGAAAACTGTTTTTT.

V usage is TRBV28 and J usage is TRBJ1-3; D unclear. Germline CDR1 and CDR2: MDHEN and SYDVKM. Trimming took off 3 bases at V and 2 bases at J, with 8 bases between the two ends. This CDR3 has 14 amino acids. In nucleotides, the CDR3 is TGTGCCAGCAGTTTTCCTCAGACTGGAAACACCATATATTTT. It translates to CASSFPQTGNTIYF.

The rearrangement joins TRBV21-1 to TRBJ2-7; the listed D gene, TRBD1, was not tested against the DNA. TRBV21-1 is a listed pseudogene. The CDR3 runs 17 residues. The CDR3 DNA reads TGTGCCAGCACCGGGACAGGGGGCGCCATCGGTTCCTACGAGCAGTACTTC. It codes for CASTGTGGAIGSYEQYF.